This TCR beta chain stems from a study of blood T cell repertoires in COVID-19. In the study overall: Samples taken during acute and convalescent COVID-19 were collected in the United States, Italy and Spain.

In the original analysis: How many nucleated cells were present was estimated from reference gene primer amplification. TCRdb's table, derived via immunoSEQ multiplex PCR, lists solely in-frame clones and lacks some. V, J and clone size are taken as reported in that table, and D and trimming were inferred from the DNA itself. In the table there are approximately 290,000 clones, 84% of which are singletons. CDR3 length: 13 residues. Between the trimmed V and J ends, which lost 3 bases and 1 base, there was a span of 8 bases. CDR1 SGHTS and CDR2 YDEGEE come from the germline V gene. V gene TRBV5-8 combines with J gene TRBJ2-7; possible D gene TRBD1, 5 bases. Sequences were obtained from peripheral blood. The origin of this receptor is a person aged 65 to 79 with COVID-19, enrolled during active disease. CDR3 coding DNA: TGTGCCAGCAGCTCTAGGGGTTCCTACGAGCAGTACTTC. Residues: CASSSRGSYEQYF.